Below are 23 T cell receptor beta chains sequenced from a single sample in a study of blood T cell repertoires in COVID-19 (dated by TCRdb to about 2020). Library construction relied on the immunoSEQ multiplex PCR assay. In its TCRdb copy, this immuneACCESS table keeps in-frame sequences only and misses some clones. Where compared with another copy, unresolved V genes explain less than half of these, and the others have no known cause. The sample table contains some 71,000 clones; only one count was recorded for less than 85% of them. The top ten constitute roughly 14% of the sample. Material: peripheral blood. The source of these receptors is a man aged 45-65 years with COVID-19, enrolled during active disease.

This clone occurred once. The chain is built from TRBV7-3 and TRBJ2-2; the match to TRBD1 covers 9 bases. This CDR3 is 15 amino acids long. With V trimmed by 5 bases and J by 5 bases, 6 bases remained unmatched. The germline V gene has CDR1 SGHTA and CDR2 FQGTGA. The CDR3 bases are TGTGCCAGCAGCGCGGGACAGGGAGGAACCGGGGAGCTGTTTTTT. Its protein product is CASSAGQGGTGELFF.

CDR3 DNA sequence: TGTGCCAGCAGTTCACCCAGGGGTGCGAACACCGGGGAGCTGTTTTTT. It yields the protein CASSSPRGANTGELFF. J is TRBJ2-2 and V is TRBV5-4, with D possibly matching TRBD1 (6 bases). Germline values: CDR1 SGHNT, CDR2 YYREEE (reference sequence). The CDR3 contains 16 residues. Trimming removed 5 bases at V and 0 bases at J, with 14 bases between.

This clone was counted a few times. The J gene is TRBJ1-5, the V gene TRBV12-3 or TRBV12-4; D unresolved. V lost 1 base to trimming and J lost 9 bases, with 10 bases between them. The CDR3 extends over 13 amino acids. CDR3 protein: CASSLGDSGPQHF. The DNA for the CDR3 is TGTGCCAGCAGTTTAGGAGACTCCGGGCCCCAGCATTTT.

This clone appeared a few times. This chain links TRBV5-1 with TRBJ2-5; 7 nucleotides agree with TRBD2. CDR1 is SGHRS, CDR2 YFSETQ, per germline. The CDR3 is made up of 16 amino acids. Germline trimming cut 0 bases from V and 0 bases from J; bases unmatched to any gene: 5. CDR3 DNA: TGCGCCAGCAGCTTGGGGGCTAGCGGCAACCAAGAGACCCAGTACTTC. It specifies CASSLGASGNQETQYF.

The chain couples TRBV27 to TRBJ1-2; TRBD1 agrees at 9 bases. The CDR3 sequence is 13 residues long. The germline V gene has CDR1 MNHEY and CDR2 SMNVEV (reference sequence). After removal of 3 bases from V and 4 bases from J, the junction contained 0 bases not matched to a gene. This CDR3 reads CASSLGQGYGYTF. The CDR3 DNA reads TGTGCCAGCAGTTTGGGACAGGGCTATGGCTACACCTTC.

This chain links TRBV7-6 with TRBJ1-2, with TRBD1 identical over 10 bases. The CDR3 totals 13 residues. Germline CDR1 and CDR2: SGHVS and FNYEAQ. Trimming took 4 bases from V and 7 from J; bases not matched to a gene: 3. The CDR3 region has the DNA TGTGCCAGCAGCTCTGACAGGGGGCTTGGCTACACCTTC. Its translation is CASSSDRGLGYTF.

The V and J genes are TRBV5-1 and TRBJ2-7; 7 bases match TRBD2. CDR1 is SGHRS and CDR2 is YFSETQ in the germline V gene. V gave up 4 bases and J gave up 3 bases; unmatched junction bases: 10. The CDR3 is 15 amino acids. The CDR3 reads CASSPRQPGGYEQYF. Here the CDR3 DNA reads TGCGCCAGCAGCCCAAGACAGCCGGGGGGCTACGAGCAGTACTTC.

This chain uses TRBV5-6 with TRBJ2-7, with TRBD2 matching 13 bases. The ends lost 3 bases at V and 4 bases at J; junction bases unmatched: 4. Germline V gives CDR1 SGHDT, CDR2 YYEEEE. The CDR3 consists of 15 residues. The CDR3 region has the DNA TGTGCCAGCAGCTCACCGGGACTAGCGGGGTACGAGCAGTACTTC. Protein product: CASSSPGLAGYEQYF.

The chain is built from TRBV30 and TRBJ1-1; D gene uncertain. The germline V gene encodes CDR1 GTSNPN and CDR2 SVGIG (reference sequence). V was shortened by 0 bases and J by 7 bases, with 6 bases between the two germline ends. The length of the CDR3 is 11 residues. CDR3 sequence: CAWSVAGEAFF. CDR3 sequence (DNA): TGTGCCTGGAGTGTAGCAGGTGAAGCTTTCTTT.

The CDR3 protein is CASSQILGHDQETQYF. CDR3 nucleotides: TGTGCCAGCAGCCAGATTCTGGGACACGACCAAGAGACCCAGTACTTC. The genes are TRBV14 and TRBJ2-5, with D tentatively TRBD1 (6 bases). The V gene lost 3 bases and the J gene lost 0 bases, with 14 bases spanning the gap. Germline assignment: CDR1 SGHDN and CDR2 FVKESK. The CDR3 runs to 16 residues.

The chain employs TRBV6-5 and TRBJ1-1; D remains ambiguous. CDR3 size: 15 residues. Germline-derived CDR1 and CDR2 are MNHEY and SVGAGI. Trimming pared 0 bases from V and 2 bases from J, leaving 10 bases between. CDR3 residues: CASSYSSEINTEAFF. The CDR3 region has the DNA TGTGCCAGCAGTTACTCGAGTGAGATTAACACTGAAGCTTTCTTT.

This clone was seen only a few times. V usage is TRBV14 and J usage is TRBJ1-1; 8 positions match TRBD1. Losses at the gene ends were 0 bases for V and 5 bases for J; bases not matched to a gene: 8. Germline values: CDR1 SGHDN, CDR2 FVKESK. The CDR3 sequence is 16 residues long. CDR3 loop: CASSQEGRGRGTEAFF. For the CDR3, the DNA is TGTGCCAGCAGCCAAGAGGGCAGGGGGCGCGGGACTGAAGCTTTCTTT.

In its sample, this clone was seen once. The rearrangement links TRBV15 to TRBJ1-2; TRBD1 matches at 8 bases. J gave up 6 bases and V 2 bases, and 2 bases lay outside the gene matches. CDR1 and CDR2 (germline): LNHNV, YYDKDF (reference sequence). The length of the CDR3 is 13 residues. This chain's CDR3 is CATSRRTGHGYTF. The DNA of the CDR3 is TGTGCCACCAGCAGACGGACAGGGCATGGCTACACCTTC. Full variable domain (missing parts from reference TRBV15 and TRBJ1-2): DAMVIQNPRYQVTQFGKPVTLSCSQTLNHNVMYWYQQKSSQAPKLLFHYYDKDFNNEADTPDNFQSRRPNTSFCFLDIRSPGLGDTAMYLCATSRRTGHGYTFGSGTRLTVV.

CDR3 nucleotide sequence: TGTGCCAGCAGCCCTACTAGCTTCCAAGAGACCCAGTACTTC. It specifies CASSPTSFQETQYF. The chain has TRBV9 and TRBJ2-5, with D possibly TRBD2 on 6 matching bases. Looked up from germline, CDR1 is SGDLS and CDR2 is YYNGEE. CDR3 length: 14 residues. Trimming removed 4 bases from V and 1 base from J, with 11 bases in between. The full variable domain, rest sourced from reference TRBV9 and TRBJ2-5, is DSGVTQTPKHLITATGQRVTLRCSPRSGDLSVYWYQQSLDQGLQFLIQYYNGEERAKGNILERFSAQQFPDLHSELNLSSLELGDSALYFCASSPTSFQETQYFGPGTRLLVL.

The V and J genes are TRBV6-5 and TRBJ1-3; D not resolved. CDR1 MNHEY and CDR2 SVGAGI come from the germline V gene. CDR3 size: 14 residues. Trimming took 8 bases from V and 2 from J, leaving 13 bases between them. CDR3 sequence (DNA): TGTGCCAGCCGTCGAGAGGGTGCTGGAAACACCATATATTTT. Its protein is CASRREGAGNTIYF.

The chain recombines TRBV9 with TRBJ2-1, with TRBD1 matching 7 bases. This CDR3 has 16 residues. CDR1 SGDLS and CDR2 YYNGEE come from the germline V gene. The ends lost 0 bases at V and 4 bases at J; junction bases unmatched: 7. DNA for the CDR3: TGTGCCAGCAGCGTAGAGGGGGCGACCCCTTACAATGAGCAGTTCTTC. The encoded protein is CASSVEGATPYNEQFF.

The V and J genes are TRBV6-5 and TRBJ1-2; 7 bases match TRBD1. V was clipped by 6 bases and J by 2 bases; unmatched bases: 3. The CDR3 has 13 amino acids. Germline CDR1 is MNHEY and CDR2 is SVGAGI. The CDR3 region has the DNA TGTGCCAGCAGAAAGACAGGGAACTATGGCTACACCTTC. It is translated as CASRKTGNYGYTF.

The V gene is TRBV18, the J gene TRBJ2-1, with 13 bases fitting TRBD2. The germline V gene encodes CDR1 KGHSH and CDR2 LQKENI. The V and J ends lost 2 bases and 10 bases, in that order; junction bases with no gene match: 5. CDR3 length: 15 residues. The CDR3 loop is CASSPETSGGAEQFF. As DNA, the CDR3 is TGTGCCAGCTCACCAGAAACTAGCGGGGGGGCAGAGCAGTTCTTC.

This chain links TRBV11-2 with TRBJ2-5; D might be TRBD1 (5 bases). V lost 6 bases and J 1 base, leaving 9 bases between the germline ends. Germline CDR1 reads SGHAT; CDR2 reads FQNNGV. The CDR3 is made up of 13 amino acids. CDR3 sequence reads: CASSGHFQETQYF. In nucleotides, the CDR3 is TGTGCCAGCAGTGGACACTTCCAAGAGACCCAGTACTTC.

The chain employs TRBV18 and TRBJ1-2, with D uncertain. Germline V lookup: CDR1 KGHSH, CDR2 LQKENI. This CDR3 is built from 15 residues. V lost 0 bases, J lost 6 bases, and 14 bases lay in between. This CDR3 reads CASSPPGYERDGYTF. The CDR3 nucleotides are TGTGCCAGCTCACCACCTGGTTACGAGAGAGATGGCTACACCTTC.

This clone was seen a single time. Other DNA variants within this sample encode the same CDR3. The V and J genes are TRBV6-5 and TRBJ1-1, with TRBD1 as a possible D gene (6 bases). Germline V gene data show CDR1 as MNHEY and CDR2 as SVGAGI. The CDR3 is 14 residues long. V gave up 2 bases and J gave up 4 bases, with 11 bases separating them. The CDR3 nucleotides read TGTGCCAGCAGTTACCGCAGGGGTAGCACTGAAGCTTTCTTT. This gives the protein CASSYRRGSTEAFF.

The J gene is TRBJ2-3, the V gene TRBV20-1; D gene uncertain. Germline-derived CDR1 and CDR2 are DFQATT and SNEGSKA (reference sequence). Trimming shortened V by 5 bases and J by 6 bases, and 9 bases separated the two germline ends. This CDR3 region has 11 residues. In nucleotides, the CDR3 is TGCAGTGCTCCTGCAGTCGATACGCAGTATTTT. It yields the protein CSAPAVDTQYF.

CDR3 nucleotide sequence: TGTGCCAGCAGCTGGGACAGGGCTGAGACCCAGTACTTC. The encoded protein is CASSWDRAETQYF. This chain connects TRBV7-6 to TRBJ2-5; 9 bases fit TRBD1. The germline V gene has CDR1 SGHVS and CDR2 FNYEAQ. Trimming took 4 bases from V and 5 from J; bases not matched to a gene: 2. The length of the CDR3 is 13 residues. The whole variable domain, filled in from reference TRBV7-6 and TRBJ2-5, reads GAGVSQSPRYKVTKRGQDVALRCDPISGHVSLYWYRQALGQGPEFLTYFNYEAQQDKSGLPNDRFSAERPEGSISTLTIQRTEQRDSAMYRCASSWDRAETQYFGPGTRLLVL.